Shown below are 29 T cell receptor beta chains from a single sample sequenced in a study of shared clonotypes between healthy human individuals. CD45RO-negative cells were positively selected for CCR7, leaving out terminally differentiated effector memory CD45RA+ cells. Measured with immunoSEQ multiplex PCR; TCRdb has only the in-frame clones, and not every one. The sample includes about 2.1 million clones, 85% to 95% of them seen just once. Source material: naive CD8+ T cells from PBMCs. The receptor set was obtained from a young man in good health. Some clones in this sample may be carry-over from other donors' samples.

The CDR3 sequence is CSVEAPLFRDTQYF. DNA for the CDR3: TGCAGCGTTGAAGCGCCTCTATTCAGGGATACGCAGTATTTT. This rearrangement joins TRBV29-1 to TRBJ2-3; D gene ambiguous. The CDR3 has 14 amino acids. Trimming left V 1 base short and J 6 bases short, with 14 bases between. Germline CDR1 SQVTM, CDR2 ANQGSEA.

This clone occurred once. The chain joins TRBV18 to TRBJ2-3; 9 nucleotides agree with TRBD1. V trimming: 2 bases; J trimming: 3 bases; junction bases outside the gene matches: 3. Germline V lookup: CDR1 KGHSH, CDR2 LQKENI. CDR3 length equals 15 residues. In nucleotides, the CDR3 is TGTGCCAGCTCACCAGACAGGGGGGAGACAGATACGCAGTATTTT. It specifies CASSPDRGETDTQYF. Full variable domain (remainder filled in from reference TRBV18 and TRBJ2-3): NAGVMQNPRHLVRRRGQEARLRCSPMKGHSHVYWYRQLPEEGLKFMVYLQKENIIDESGMPKERFSAEFPKEGPSILRIQQVVRGDSAAYFCASSPDRGETDTQYFGPGTRLTVL.

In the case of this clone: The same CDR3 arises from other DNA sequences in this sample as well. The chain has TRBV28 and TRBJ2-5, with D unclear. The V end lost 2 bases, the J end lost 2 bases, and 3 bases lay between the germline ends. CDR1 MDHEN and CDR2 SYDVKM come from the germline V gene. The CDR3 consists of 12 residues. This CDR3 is CASSLPQETQYF. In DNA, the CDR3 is TGTGCCAGCAGTTTACCTCAAGAGACCCAGTACTTC.

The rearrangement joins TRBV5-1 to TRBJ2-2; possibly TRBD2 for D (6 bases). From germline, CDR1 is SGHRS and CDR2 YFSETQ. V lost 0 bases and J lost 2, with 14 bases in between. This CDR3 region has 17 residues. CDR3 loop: CASSLASRDSNTGELFF. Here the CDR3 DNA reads TGCGCCAGCAGCTTGGCTTCGCGGGACTCTAACACCGGGGAGCTGTTTTTT.

CDR3 nucleotide sequence: TGCGCCAGCAGCCAGTCCGGGACAGGGATAGATGAGCAGTTCTTC. It yields the protein CASSQSGTGIDEQFF. This chain connects TRBV4-1 to TRBJ2-1; TRBD1 matches at 9 bases. The junction had 8 bases not matched to a gene; V was cut back by 3 bases and J by 8 bases. Germline CDR1 is MGHRA and CDR2 is YSYEKL. The CDR3 has 15 residues.

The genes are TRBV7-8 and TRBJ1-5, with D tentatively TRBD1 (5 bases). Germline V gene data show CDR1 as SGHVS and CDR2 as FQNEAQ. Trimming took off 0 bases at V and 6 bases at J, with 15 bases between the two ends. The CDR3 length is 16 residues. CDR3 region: CASSLASQGVSQPQHF. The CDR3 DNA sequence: TGTGCCAGCAGCTTAGCTTCCCAGGGTGTGAGTCAGCCCCAGCATTTT. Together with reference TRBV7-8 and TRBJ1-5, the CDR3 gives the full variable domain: GAGVSQSPRYKVAKRGQDVALRCDPISGHVSLFWYQQALGQGPEFLTYFQNEAQLDKSGLPSDRFFAERPEGSVSTLKIQRTQQEDSAVYLCASSLASQGVSQPQHFGDGTRLSIL.

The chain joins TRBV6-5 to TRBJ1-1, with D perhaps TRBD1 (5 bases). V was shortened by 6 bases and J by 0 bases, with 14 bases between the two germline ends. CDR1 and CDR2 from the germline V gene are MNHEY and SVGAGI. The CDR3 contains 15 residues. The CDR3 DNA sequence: TGTGCCAGCAGCCTCCAGGGATTCATGAACACTGAAGCTTTCTTT. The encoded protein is CASSLQGFMNTEAFF.

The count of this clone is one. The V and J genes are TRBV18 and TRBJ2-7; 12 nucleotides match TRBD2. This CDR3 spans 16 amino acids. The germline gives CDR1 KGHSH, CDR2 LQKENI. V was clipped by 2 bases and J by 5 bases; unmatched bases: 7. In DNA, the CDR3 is TGTGCCAGCTCACCAGGGTCTAGCGGGAGGGCGGACGAGCAGTACTTC. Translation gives CASSPGSSGRADEQYF.

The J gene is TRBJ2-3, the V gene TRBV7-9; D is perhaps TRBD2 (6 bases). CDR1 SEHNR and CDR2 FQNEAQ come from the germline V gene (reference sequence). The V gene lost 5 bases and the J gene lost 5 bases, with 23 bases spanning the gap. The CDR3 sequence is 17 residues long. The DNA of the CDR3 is TGTGCCAGCAGCCGACCGCCCTCGCGGGGAGCGGAAGATACGCAGTATTTT. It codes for CASSRPPSRGAEDTQYF.

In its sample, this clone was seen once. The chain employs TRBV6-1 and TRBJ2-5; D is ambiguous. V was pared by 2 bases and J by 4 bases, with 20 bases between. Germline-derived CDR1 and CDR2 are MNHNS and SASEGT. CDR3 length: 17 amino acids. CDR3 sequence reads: CASSEKVRAILGETQYF. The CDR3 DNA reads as TGTGCCAGCAGTGAAAAGGTTAGGGCTATTCTGGGAGAGACCCAGTACTTC.

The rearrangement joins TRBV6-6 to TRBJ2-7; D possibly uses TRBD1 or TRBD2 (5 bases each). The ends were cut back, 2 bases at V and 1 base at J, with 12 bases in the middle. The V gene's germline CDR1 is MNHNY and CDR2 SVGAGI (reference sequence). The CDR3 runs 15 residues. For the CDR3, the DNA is TGTGCCAGCAGTTACGTCCATGGGGGTTCCTACGAGCAGTACTTC. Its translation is CASSYVHGGSYEQYF.

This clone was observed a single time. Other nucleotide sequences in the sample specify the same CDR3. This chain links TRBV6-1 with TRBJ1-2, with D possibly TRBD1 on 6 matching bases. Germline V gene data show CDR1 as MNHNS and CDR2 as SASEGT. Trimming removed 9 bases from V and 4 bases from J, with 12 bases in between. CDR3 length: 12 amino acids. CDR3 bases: TGTGCCAGTACGACAGGAGTCTATGGCTACACCTTC. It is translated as CASTTGVYGYTF.

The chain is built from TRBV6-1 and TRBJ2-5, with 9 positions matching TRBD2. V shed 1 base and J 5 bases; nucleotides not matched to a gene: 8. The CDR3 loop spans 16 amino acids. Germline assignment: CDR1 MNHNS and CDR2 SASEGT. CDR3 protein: CASSEGRSGRFETQYF. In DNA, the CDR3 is TGTGCCAGCAGTGAAGGCCGTAGCGGGAGATTTGAGACCCAGTACTTC.

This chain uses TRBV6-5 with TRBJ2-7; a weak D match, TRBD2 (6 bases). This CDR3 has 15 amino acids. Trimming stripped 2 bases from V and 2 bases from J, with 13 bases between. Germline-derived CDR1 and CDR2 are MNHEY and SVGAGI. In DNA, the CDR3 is TGTGCCAGCAGTTACACCCCCGGCGGGACCTACGAGCAGTACTTC. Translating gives CASSYTPGGTYEQYF.

Written as DNA, the CDR3 is TGTGCCAGCAGCGGGACAGGGGACCACGAGCAGTACTTC. This sequence encodes CASSGTGDHEQYF. The rearrangement joins TRBV14 to TRBJ2-7; 10 bases are a match to TRBD1. CDR3 size: 13 residues. J was trimmed by 5 bases and V by 5 bases; bases with no gene match: 3. Germline-derived CDR1 and CDR2 are SGHDN and FVKESK.

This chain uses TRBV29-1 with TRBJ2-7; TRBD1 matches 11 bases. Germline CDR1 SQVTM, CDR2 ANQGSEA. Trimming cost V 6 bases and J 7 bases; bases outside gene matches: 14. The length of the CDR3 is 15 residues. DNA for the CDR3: TGCAGCGTGGACACAACAGGACAGGGGGCGCGGGAGCAGTACTTC. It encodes CSVDTTGQGAREQYF.

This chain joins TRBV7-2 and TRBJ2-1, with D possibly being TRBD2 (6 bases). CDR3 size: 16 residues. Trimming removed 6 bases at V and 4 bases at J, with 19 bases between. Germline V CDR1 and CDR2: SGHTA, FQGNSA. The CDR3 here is CASSSDDSGFYNEQFF. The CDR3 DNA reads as TGTGCCAGCAGTTCCGACGACAGCGGGTTTTACAATGAGCAGTTCTTC.

Here the CDR3 reads CASSSVRSGDGYTF. CDR3 DNA sequence: TGTGCCAGCAGCTCCGTCCGCTCCGGGGATGGCTACACCTTC. The rearrangement joins TRBV9 to TRBJ1-2; D unresolved. CDR3 length: 14 residues. V lost 4 bases and J 6 bases, leaving 16 bases between the germline ends. CDR1 is SGDLS and CDR2 is YYNGEE in the germline V gene.

DNA for the CDR3: TGTGCCAGCAGCCCTACTAGCGGGATAAAGAACGAGCAGTACTTC. Amino acid sequence: CASSPTSGIKNEQYF. This chain uses TRBV7-9 with TRBJ2-7, with TRBD2 identical over 10 bases. The ends lost 5 bases at V and 5 bases at J; junction bases unmatched: 9. CDR1 is SEHNR and CDR2 is FQNEAQ in the germline V gene (reference sequence). The CDR3 totals 15 residues.

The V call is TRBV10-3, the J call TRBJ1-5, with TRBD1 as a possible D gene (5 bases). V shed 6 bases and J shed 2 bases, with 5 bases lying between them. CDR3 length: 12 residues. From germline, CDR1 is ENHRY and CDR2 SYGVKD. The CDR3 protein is CAIRTGNQPQHF. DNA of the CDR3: TGTGCCATCAGGACAGGCAATCAGCCCCAGCATTTT.

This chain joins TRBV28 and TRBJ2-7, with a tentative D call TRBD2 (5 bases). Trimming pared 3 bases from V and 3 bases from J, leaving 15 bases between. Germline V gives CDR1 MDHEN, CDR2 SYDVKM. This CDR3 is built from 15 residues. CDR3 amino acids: CASSFEADFYYEQYF. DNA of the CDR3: TGTGCCAGCAGTTTTGAGGCGGACTTCTACTACGAGCAGTACTTC.

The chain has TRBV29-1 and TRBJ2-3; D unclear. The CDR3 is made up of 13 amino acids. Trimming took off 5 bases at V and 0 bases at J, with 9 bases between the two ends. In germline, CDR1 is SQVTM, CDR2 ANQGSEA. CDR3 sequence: CSVPPESTDTQYF. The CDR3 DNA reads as TGCAGCGTTCCCCCGGAGAGCACAGATACGCAGTATTTT.

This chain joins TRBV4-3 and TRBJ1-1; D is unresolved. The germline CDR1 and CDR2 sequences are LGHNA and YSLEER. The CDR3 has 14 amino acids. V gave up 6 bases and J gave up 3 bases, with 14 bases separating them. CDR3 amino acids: CASRPGVGYTEAFF. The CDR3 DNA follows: TGCGCCAGCAGACCCGGGGTGGGTTACACTGAAGCTTTCTTT.

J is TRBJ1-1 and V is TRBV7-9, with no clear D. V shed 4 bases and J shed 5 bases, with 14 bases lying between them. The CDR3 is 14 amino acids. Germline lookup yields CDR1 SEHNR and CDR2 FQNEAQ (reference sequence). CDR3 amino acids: CASSSGLVGTEAFF. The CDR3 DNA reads TGTGCCAGCAGCTCCGGACTGGTCGGAACTGAAGCTTTCTTT.

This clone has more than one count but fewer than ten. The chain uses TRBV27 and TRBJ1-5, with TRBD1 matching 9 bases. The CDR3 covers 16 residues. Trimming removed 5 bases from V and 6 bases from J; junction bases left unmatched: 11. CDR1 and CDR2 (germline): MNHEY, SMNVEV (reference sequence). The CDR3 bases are TGTGCCAGCAGTCGTACAGGGGGCTGGGGAAGTCAGCCCCAGCATTTT. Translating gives CASSRTGGWGSQPQHF.

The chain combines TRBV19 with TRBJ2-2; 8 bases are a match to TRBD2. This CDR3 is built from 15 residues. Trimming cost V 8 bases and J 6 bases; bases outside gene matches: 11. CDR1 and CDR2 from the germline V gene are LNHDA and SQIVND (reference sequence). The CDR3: CASEERETGAGELFF. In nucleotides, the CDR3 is TGTGCCAGTGAGGAGCGGGAGACGGGGGCCGGGGAGCTGTTTTTT.

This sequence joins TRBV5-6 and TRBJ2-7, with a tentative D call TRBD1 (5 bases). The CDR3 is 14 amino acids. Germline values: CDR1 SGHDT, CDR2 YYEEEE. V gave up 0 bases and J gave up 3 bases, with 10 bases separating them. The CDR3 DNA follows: TGTGCCAGCAGCTTGGGAACAGGCCGCTACGAGCAGTACTTC. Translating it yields CASSLGTGRYEQYF.

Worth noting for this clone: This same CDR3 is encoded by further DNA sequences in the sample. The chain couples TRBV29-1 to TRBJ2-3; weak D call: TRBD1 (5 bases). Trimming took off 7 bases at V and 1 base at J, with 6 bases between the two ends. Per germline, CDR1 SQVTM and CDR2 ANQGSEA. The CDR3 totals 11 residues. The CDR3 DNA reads TGCAGCGCCAGGGGCACAGATACGCAGTATTTT. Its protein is CSARGTDTQYF.

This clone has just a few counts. CDR3 coding DNA: TGTGCCAGCAGCTTACGGAGCGGGGAGCCCCAGCATTTT. Residues: CASSLRSGEPQHF. V is TRBV7-8 and J is TRBJ1-5; no clear D gene. V lost 2 bases and J 8 bases, leaving 10 bases between the germline ends. This CDR3 contains 13 residues. Germline values: CDR1 SGHVS, CDR2 FQNEAQ.